These T cell receptor beta chains were read from a single sample in a study of CD8 T cells in ankylosing spondylitis. TCRdb re-called the 5' RACE reads with MiXCR, one entry per CDR3 protein. The data show over 700,000 distinct CDR3 sequences, with roughly 20% seen just once and about 19% held by the top ten. The sequenced sample consisted of blood, either unsorted or a sorted T cell fraction (not recorded which). The source of these receptors is a male donor with ankylosing spondylitis. CDR3s include the opening cysteine and the closing phenylalanine or tryptophan. Each record gives: CDR3 length, J gene, V gene, D gene, clone size, CDR3 DNA, CDR3 protein. D genes are given only for firm matches. The size field is filled for only some rows; it gives once, few, many or a size class.

13,TRBJ2-1,TRBV5-5,NA,NA,TGTGCCAGCAGCTGGACAGTAGGCAATGAGCAGTTCTTC,CASSWTVGNEQFF
13,TRBJ2-7,TRBV10-3,TRBD1,few,TGTGCCACCGGGACAGGGGTTTCCTACGAGCAGTACTTC,CATGTGVSYEQYF
15,TRBJ1-2,TRBV5-1,TRBD1,NA,TGCGCCAGCAGCTTCGGGACAGGGGCGATCTATGGCTACACCTTC,CASSFGTGAIYGYTF
16,TRBJ2-7,TRBV12-3/TRBV12-4,TRBD1,few,TGTGCCAGCAGTCCCCAGACAGGGGTTGGGGCCTACGAGCAGTACTTC,CASSPQTGVGAYEQYF
14,TRBJ2-7,TRBV12-3/TRBV12-4,TRBD1,NA,TGTGCCAGCAGTCACGGGACAGATGCCTACGAGCAGTACTTC,CASSHGTDAYEQYF
14,TRBJ1-1,TRBV10-3,NA,NA,TGTGCCGTAGGGACGGAATCCTTCTCGGGGGAAGCTTTCTTT,CAVGTESFSGEAFF
14,TRBJ1-1,TRBV5-1,NA,NA,TGCGCCAGCGGCCTAGGGGGAGGGAACACTGAAGCTTTCTTT,CASGLGGGNTEAFF
19,TRBJ2-3,TRBV21-1,NA,few,TGTGCCAGCAGCAAAGACCAGGGGGGACAAAATATTGTAAGAGATACGCAGTATTTT,CASSKDQGGQNIVRDTQYF
16,TRBJ1-2,TRBV7-9,TRBD1,many,TGTGCCAGCAGCTTAGAGTCTTGGGACAGGACCTATGGCTACACCTTC,CASSLESWDRTYGYTF
13,TRBJ2-7,TRBV10-3,NA,few,TGTGCCATCAGAGAGGATCGATCCTACGAGCAGTACTTC,CAIREDRSYEQYF
16,TRBJ2-1,TRBV7-9,NA,many,TGTGCCAGCAGCTTAGTCCGTGCAAGCTCCTACAATGAGCAGTTCTTC,CASSLVRASSYNEQFF
17,TRBJ2-7,TRBV6-1,NA,NA,TGTGCCAGCAGTGGAATGTACCGTACCCTGGAAGTGTACGAGCAGTACTTC,CASSGMYRTLEVYEQYF
16,TRBJ1-2,TRBV4-1,TRBD1,NA,TGCGCCAGCAGCCAGCCAACAGGGGCGTTAAACTATGGCTACACCTTC,CASSQPTGALNYGYTF
16,TRBJ2-7,TRBV7-9,TRBD1,once,TGTGCCAGCAGCTCCAGCCTCAGGGGGCCCGCCTACGAGCAGTACTTC,CASSSSLRGPAYEQYF